The 18 T cell receptor beta chains listed next were all sequenced from one sample in a study of blood T cell repertoires in COVID-19. The data were produced by immunoSEQ multiplex PCR, yet TCRdb's version contains in-frame clones alone and is incomplete. The top ten clones hold just under 4% of a sample with a few hundred thousand clones, about nine tenths of them seen once. Sequences were obtained from peripheral blood. The receptors stem from an older woman with COVID-19, enrolled during active disease.

V usage is TRBV19 and J usage is TRBJ2-2; TRBD1 agrees at 7 bases. There are 16 residues in the CDR3. Trimming at V came to 4 bases and at J to 5 bases, leaving 10 bases not matched to a gene. Germline CDR1 LNHDA, CDR2 SQIVND (reference sequence). The CDR3 sequence: CASSRSDRTPTGELFF. CDR3 DNA sequence: TGTGCCAGTAGTAGATCGGACAGGACTCCAACCGGGGAGCTGTTTTTT.

The chain carries TRBV6-6 and TRBJ2-7; TRBD2 matches at 9 bases. Germline CDR1 is MNHNY and CDR2 is SVGAGI (reference sequence). CDR3 length equals 14 residues. Trimming took 7 bases from V and 2 from J; bases not matched to a gene: 6. The CDR3 DNA reads TGTGCCAGCACCCATCAGCGGGGGGCCTACGAGCAGTACTTC. This translates into CASTHQRGAYEQYF.

This chain links TRBV4-2 with TRBJ2-7; possibly TRBD1 for D (5 bases). The CDR3 is made up of 15 amino acids. Germline V gene lookup returns CDR1 LGHNA and CDR2 YNFKEQ. Trimming took 0 bases from V and 1 from J, leaving 10 bases between them. The CDR3 region is CASSQDVTASYEQYF. CDR3 sequence (DNA): TGTGCCAGCAGCCAAGATGTGACAGCATCCTACGAGCAGTACTTC.

V is TRBV7-2 and J is TRBJ2-7; D ambiguous. CDR3 length: 17 residues. V lost 3 bases and J 0 bases, leaving 18 bases between the germline ends. The germline gives CDR1 SGHTA, CDR2 FQGNSA. The CDR3 protein is CASSFRNSIQSSYEQYF. The CDR3 DNA reads TGTGCCAGCAGCTTCCGGAACAGCATCCAAAGCTCCTACGAGCAGTACTTC.

This chain uses TRBV15 with TRBJ1-4, with 8 bases matching TRBD1. Unmatched junction bases numbered 4, after V lost 0 bases and J lost 7 bases. This CDR3 spans 15 amino acids. Germline CDR1 LNHNV, CDR2 YYDKDF (reference sequence). The CDR3 nucleotides read TGTGCCACCAGCAGAGATCAGGGGGCGGCTGAAAAACTGTTTTTT. It codes for CATSRDQGAAEKLFF.

CDR3 residues: CASSLGKRDMNEQYF. The CDR3 nucleotides are TGTGCCAGCAGCTTAGGGAAGAGGGACATGAACGAGCAGTACTTC. This chain joins TRBV11-3 and TRBJ2-7; D possibly corresponds to TRBD1 (6 bases). Germline lookup yields CDR1 SGHNT and CDR2 YENEEA. Trimming removed 1 base from V and 5 bases from J, with 15 bases in between. The CDR3 totals 15 residues.

The CDR3 loop reads CASGTGNANEQYF. The CDR3 nucleotides are TGTGCCAGCGGGACAGGGAATGCGAACGAGCAGTACTTC. The V and J genes are TRBV9 and TRBJ2-7; TRBD1 agrees at 9 bases. Germline V gene sequence: CDR1 SGDLS, CDR2 YYNGEE. This CDR3 region has 13 residues. J was trimmed by 5 bases and V by 7 bases; bases with no gene match: 7. Based on the CDR3 plus reference TRBV9 and TRBJ2-7, the full variable domain is DSGVTQTPKHLITATGQRVTLRCSPRSGDLSVYWYQQSLDQGLQFLIQYYNGEERAKGNILERFSAQQFPDLHSELNLSSLELGDSALYFCASGTGNANEQYFGPGTRLTVT.

This chain links TRBV15 with TRBJ1-3; D gene ambiguous. The CDR3 runs 15 residues. Per germline, CDR1 LNHNV and CDR2 YYDKDF (reference sequence). Trimming shortened V by 0 bases and J by 0 bases, and 6 bases separated the two germline ends. In DNA form, the CDR3 reads TGTGCCACCAGCAGAGATGGAGTCTCTGGAAACACCATATATTTT. Translation gives CATSRDGVSGNTIYF.

The gene calls are TRBV7-9 and TRBJ1-2; D is unresolved. CDR1 and CDR2 (germline): SEHNR, FQNEAQ (reference sequence). The CDR3 totals 16 residues. Trimming stripped 4 bases from V and 2 bases from J, with 17 bases between. The CDR3 loop reads CASSSGNGPTNYGYTF. The CDR3 bases are TGTGCCAGCAGCTCGGGAAATGGACCGACCAACTATGGCTACACCTTC. The complete variable domain, with remaining parts taken from reference TRBV7-9 and TRBJ1-2, reads DTGVSQNPRHKITKRGQNVTFRCDPISEHNRLYWYRQTLGQGPEFLTYFQNEAQLEKSRLLSDRFSAERPKGSFSTLEIQRTEQGDSAMYLCASSSGNGPTNYGYTFGSGTRLTVV.

The chain combines TRBV6-5 with TRBJ1-2; possibly TRBD1 for D (5 bases). Germline CDR1 reads MNHEY; CDR2 reads SVGAGI. The CDR3 sequence is 14 residues long. The V and J ends lost 6 bases and 0 bases respectively, with 11 bases between them. CDR3 residues: CASSSTAPNYGYTF. DNA for the CDR3: TGTGCCAGCAGCTCGACAGCTCCTAACTATGGCTACACCTTC.

The chain combines TRBV4-2 with TRBJ2-5, with a weak D call TRBD2 (5 bases). Trimming removed 4 bases from V and 5 bases from J, with 20 bases in between. This CDR3 has 16 residues. Germline V gene data show CDR1 as LGHNA and CDR2 as YNFKEQ. As DNA, the CDR3 is TGTGCCAGCAGCCCGTCAAGGGCGGGTGGGATGGAGACCCAGTACTTC. Translating it yields CASSPSRAGGMETQYF.

Written as DNA, the CDR3 is TGTGCCAGCAGGGTAGCGGGGGGGCCGGGAGAGCAGTTCTTC. This translates into CASRVAGGPGEQFF. The rearrangement uses TRBV7-2 and TRBJ2-1; 11 nucleotides line up with TRBD2. The CDR3 consists of 14 residues. Germline assignment: CDR1 SGHTA and CDR2 FQGNSA. Trimming took 6 bases from V and 10 from J; bases not matched to a gene: 8.

The chain combines TRBV30 with TRBJ1-1; tentatively, D is TRBD1 (5 bases). The CDR3 spans 11 residues. V lost 5 bases and J lost 7, with 11 bases in between. Looked up from germline, CDR1 is GTSNPN and CDR2 is SVGIG (reference sequence). Written as DNA, the CDR3 is TGTGCCTGGTCCAGACAGATTGAAGCTTTCTTT. This sequence encodes CAWSRQIEAFF. The whole variable domain, remainder taken from reference TRBV30 and TRBJ1-1, is SQTIHQWPATLVQPVGSPLSLECTVEGTSNPNLYWYRQAAGRGLQLLFYSVGIGQISSEVPQNLSASRPQDRQFILSSKKLLLSDSGFYLCAWSRQIEAFFGQGTRLTVV.

The J gene is TRBJ2-5, the V gene TRBV5-6, with 7 bases lining up with TRBD2. Germline V CDR1 and CDR2: SGHDT, YYEEEE. The CDR3 runs to 18 residues. V gave up 4 bases and J gave up 2 bases; unmatched junction bases: 17. CDR3 loop: CASSTRQWGGRTQETQYF. The CDR3 coding sequence is TGTGCCAGCAGCACTAGACAATGGGGGGGTAGAACACAAGAGACCCAGTACTTC. The full variable domain, in which reference TRBV5-6 and TRBJ2-5 provide the parts outside the CDR3, is DAGVTQSPTHLIKTRGQQVTLRCSPKSGHDTVSWYQQALGQGPQFIFQYYEEEERQRGNFPDRFSGHQFPNYSSELNVNALLLGDSALYLCASSTRQWGGRTQETQYFGPGTRLLVL.

For the CDR3, the DNA is TGTGCCCTCAACCCAGGGGGCACTGGAAACACCATATATTTT. Translating it yields CALNPGGTGNTIYF. The V call is TRBV30, the J call TRBJ1-3; TRBD1 aligns across 8 bases. The junction had 8 bases not matched to a gene; V was cut back by 8 bases and J by 2 bases. This CDR3 is 14 amino acids long. Germline assignment: CDR1 GTSNPN and CDR2 SVGIG (reference sequence).

The rearrangement links TRBV4-1 to TRBJ2-7; D remains ambiguous. Trimming took off 1 base at V and 3 bases at J, with 7 bases between the two ends. The germline V gene has CDR1 MGHRA and CDR2 YSYEKL. The CDR3 runs 13 residues. This chain's CDR3 is CASSQVGSYEQYF. The CDR3 DNA sequence: TGCGCCAGCAGCCAAGTGGGCAGCTACGAGCAGTACTTC.

This chain joins TRBV2 and TRBJ1-5; TRBD1 is a possible D gene (6 bases). The germline V and J ends were trimmed by 5 bases and 4 bases, with 18 bases remaining between them. This CDR3 is built from 16 residues. The V gene's germline CDR1 is SNHLY and CDR2 FYNNEI. DNA for the CDR3: TGTGCCAGCAGTTCTCCGGGACATCGAGCAAATCAGCCCCAGCATTTT. It codes for CASSSPGHRANQPQHF.

The rearrangement links TRBV7-2 to TRBJ2-7, with 13 nucleotides matching TRBD2. Trimming took 5 bases from V and 1 from J; bases not matched to a gene: 2. The V gene's germline CDR1 is SGHTA and CDR2 FQGNSA. This CDR3 spans 15 amino acids. The DNA of the CDR3 is TGTGCCAGCAGCCCGACTAGCGGGGGGTCCTACGAGCAGTACTTC. Amino acids: CASSPTSGGSYEQYF.